This T cell receptor beta chain is drawn from a study of T cell responses to AZD1222 COVID-19 vaccine. In the study overall: Second-dose schedules of about 4 or about 12 weeks were combined. Study outcomes and limitations: Two AZD1222 administrations were followed by greater Spike-specific TCR breadth and depth. White British donors predominated, females outnumbered males, and clonal diversity was possibly underestimated.

TCRdb's copy holds only in-frame clones and misses some; the assay was immunoSEQ multiplex PCR. This table has 110,000 to 150,000 clones, over 90% appearing once. The CDR3 spans 14 residues. Trimming took off 6 bases at V and 2 bases at J, with 14 bases between the two ends. Germline V gene data show CDR1 as MNHNY and CDR2 as SVGAGI (reference sequence). Of note for this clone: Its antigen is unknown.

This clonotype originated in an adult in good health. J is TRBJ2-7 and V is TRBV6-6; D gene ambiguous. This specimen was peripheral blood, taken on day 0 of AZD1222 vaccination. The CDR3 here is CASRPPGVAYEQYF. The DNA for the CDR3 is TGTGCCAGCAGACCCCCGGGTGTTGCCTACGAGCAGTACTTC.